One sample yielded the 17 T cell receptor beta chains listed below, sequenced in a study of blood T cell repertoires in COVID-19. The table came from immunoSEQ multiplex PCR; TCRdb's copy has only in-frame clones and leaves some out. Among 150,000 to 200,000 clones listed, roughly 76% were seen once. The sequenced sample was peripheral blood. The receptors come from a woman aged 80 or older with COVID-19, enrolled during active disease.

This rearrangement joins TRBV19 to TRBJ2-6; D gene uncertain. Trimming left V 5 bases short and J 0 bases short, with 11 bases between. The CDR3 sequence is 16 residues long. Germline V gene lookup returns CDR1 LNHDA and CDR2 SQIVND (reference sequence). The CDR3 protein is CASSPVGGSGANVLTF. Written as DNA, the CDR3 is TGTGCCAGTAGTCCGGTTGGCGGCTCTGGGGCCAACGTCCTGACTTTC.

As DNA, the CDR3 is TGTGCCAGCAGCCAAGGGACTAGCGAATACAATGAGCAGTTCTTC. It specifies CASSQGTSEYNEQFF. The chain uses TRBV3-1 (or the pseudogene TRBV3-2) and TRBJ2-1; 9 positions match TRBD2. CDR1 LGHDT and CDR2 YNNKEL come from the germline V gene (reference sequence). CDR3 length equals 15 residues. J was trimmed by 4 bases and V by 1 base; bases with no gene match: 2.

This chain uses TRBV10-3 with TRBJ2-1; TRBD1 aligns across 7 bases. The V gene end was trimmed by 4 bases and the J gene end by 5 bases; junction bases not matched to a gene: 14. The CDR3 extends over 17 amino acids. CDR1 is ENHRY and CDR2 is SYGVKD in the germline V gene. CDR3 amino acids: CAISAYSPRDSNNEQFF. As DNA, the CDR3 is TGTGCCATCAGTGCCTATTCTCCCCGGGACAGCAACAATGAGCAGTTCTTC.

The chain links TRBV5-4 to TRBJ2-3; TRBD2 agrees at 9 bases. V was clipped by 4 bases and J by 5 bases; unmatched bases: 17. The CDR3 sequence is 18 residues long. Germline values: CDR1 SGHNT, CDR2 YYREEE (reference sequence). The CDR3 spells CASSPQVASGMFGDTQYF. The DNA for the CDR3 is TGTGCCAGCAGCCCACAGGTGGCTAGCGGGATGTTCGGAGATACGCAGTATTTT.

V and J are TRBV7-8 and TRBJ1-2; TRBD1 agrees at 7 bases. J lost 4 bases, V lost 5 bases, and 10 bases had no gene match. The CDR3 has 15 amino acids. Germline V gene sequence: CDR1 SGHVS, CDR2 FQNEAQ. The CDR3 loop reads CASSPGQAQTYGYTF. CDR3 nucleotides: TGTGCCAGCAGCCCTGGACAGGCACAGACCTATGGCTACACCTTC.

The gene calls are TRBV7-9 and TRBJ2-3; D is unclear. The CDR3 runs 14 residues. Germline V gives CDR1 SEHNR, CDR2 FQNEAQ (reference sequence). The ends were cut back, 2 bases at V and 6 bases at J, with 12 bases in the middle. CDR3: CASSLHGAPDTQYF. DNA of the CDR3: TGTGCCAGCAGCTTACACGGTGCCCCTGATACGCAGTATTTT.

This chain's CDR3 is CASSRTEAFF. CDR3 DNA: TGTGCCAGCAGCCGGACAGAGGCTTTCTTT. The rearrangement uses TRBV6-5 and TRBJ1-1; D possibly corresponds to TRBD1 (6 bases). V lost 6 bases to trimming and J lost 11 bases, with 10 bases between them. This CDR3 spans 10 amino acids. Germline CDR1 and CDR2: MNHEY and SVGAGI.

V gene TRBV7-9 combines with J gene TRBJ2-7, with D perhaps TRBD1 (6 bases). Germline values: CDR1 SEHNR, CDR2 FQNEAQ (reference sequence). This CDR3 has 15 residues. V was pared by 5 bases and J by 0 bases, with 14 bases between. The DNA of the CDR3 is TGTGCCAGCAGCCCTAGACAGGACCTCTCCTACGAGCAGTACTTC. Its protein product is CASSPRQDLSYEQYF. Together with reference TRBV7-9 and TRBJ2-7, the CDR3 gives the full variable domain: DTGVSQNPRHKITKRGQNVTFRCDPISEHNRLYWYRQTLGQGPEFLTYFQNEAQLEKSRLLSDRFSAERPKGSFSTLEIQRTEQGDSAMYLCASSPRQDLSYEQYFGPGTRLTVT.

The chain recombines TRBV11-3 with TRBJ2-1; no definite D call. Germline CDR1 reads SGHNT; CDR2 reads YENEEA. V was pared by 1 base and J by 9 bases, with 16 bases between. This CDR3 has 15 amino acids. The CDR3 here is CASSLGRKGLGEQFF. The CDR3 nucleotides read TGTGCCAGCAGCTTAGGGAGAAAAGGTTTGGGTGAGCAGTTCTTC.

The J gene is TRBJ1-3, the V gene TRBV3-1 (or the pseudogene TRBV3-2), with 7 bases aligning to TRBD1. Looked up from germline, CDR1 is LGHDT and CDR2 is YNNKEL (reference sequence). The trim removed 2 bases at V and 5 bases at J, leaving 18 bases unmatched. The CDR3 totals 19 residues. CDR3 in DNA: TGTGCCAGCAGCCAACAGGGGGAACCCACGGACACTCCTAGAAACACCATATATTTT. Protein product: CASSQQGEPTDTPRNTIYF.

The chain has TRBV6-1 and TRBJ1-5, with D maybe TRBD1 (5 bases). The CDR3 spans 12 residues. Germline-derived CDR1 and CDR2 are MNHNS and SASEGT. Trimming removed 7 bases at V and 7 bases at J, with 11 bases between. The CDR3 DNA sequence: TGTGCCAGCAATTCAGGGCAACAGCCCCAGCATTTT. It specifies CASNSGQQPQHF.

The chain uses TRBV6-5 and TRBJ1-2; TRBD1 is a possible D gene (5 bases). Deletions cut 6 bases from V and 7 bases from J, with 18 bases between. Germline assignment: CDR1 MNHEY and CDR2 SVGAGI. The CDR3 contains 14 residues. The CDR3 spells CASSLSVGGSGYTF. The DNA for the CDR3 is TGTGCCAGCAGCCTCTCGGTCGGGGGGAGTGGCTACACCTTC.

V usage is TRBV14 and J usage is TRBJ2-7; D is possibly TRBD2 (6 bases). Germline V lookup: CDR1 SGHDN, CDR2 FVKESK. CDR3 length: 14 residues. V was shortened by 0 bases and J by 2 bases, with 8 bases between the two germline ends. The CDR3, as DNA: TGTGCCAGCAGCCAAGAATGGGGGGCCTACGAGCAGTACTTC. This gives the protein CASSQEWGAYEQYF.

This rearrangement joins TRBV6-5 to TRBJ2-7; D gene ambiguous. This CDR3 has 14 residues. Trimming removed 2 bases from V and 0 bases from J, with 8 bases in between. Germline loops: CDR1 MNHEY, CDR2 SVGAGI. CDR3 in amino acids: CASSYASDSYEQYF. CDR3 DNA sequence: TGTGCCAGCAGTTACGCCAGTGACTCCTACGAGCAGTACTTC.

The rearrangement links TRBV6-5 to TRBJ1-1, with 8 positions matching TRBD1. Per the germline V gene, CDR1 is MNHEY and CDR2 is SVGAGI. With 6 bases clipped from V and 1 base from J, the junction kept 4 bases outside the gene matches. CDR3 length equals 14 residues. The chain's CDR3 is CASSNRGANTEAFF. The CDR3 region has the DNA TGTGCCAGCAGCAACAGGGGGGCGAACACTGAAGCTTTCTTT.

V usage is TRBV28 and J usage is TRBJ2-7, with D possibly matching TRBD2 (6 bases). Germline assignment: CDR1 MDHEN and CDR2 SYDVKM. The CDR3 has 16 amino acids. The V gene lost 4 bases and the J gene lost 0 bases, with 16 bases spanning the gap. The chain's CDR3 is CASSSTRSPPSYEQYF. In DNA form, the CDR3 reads TGTGCCAGCAGTTCGACTAGATCACCACCCTCCTACGAGCAGTACTTC.

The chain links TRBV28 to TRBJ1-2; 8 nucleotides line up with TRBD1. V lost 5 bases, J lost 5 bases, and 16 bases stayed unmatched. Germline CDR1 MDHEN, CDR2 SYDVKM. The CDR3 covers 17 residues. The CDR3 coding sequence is TGTGCCAGCAGTCTTCCAGGGGGGCAGGGGGCTGAATATGGCTACACCTTC. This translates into CASSLPGGQGAEYGYTF.